The entry below gives a single T cell receptor beta chain sequence along with its context. Antigen: not known. These data are taken from a study of T cells in tuberculosis. At study entry, adolescents had tuberculin skin tests and IGRA screening. Repertoires were generated with immunoSEQ multiplex PCR, while TCRdb's copy carries only in-frame clones and drops some. The data contain 30,000 to 40,000 clones, roughly 97% of them seen just once; the ten biggest clones take up under 7%. Trimming at V came to 6 bases and at J to 5 bases, leaving 4 bases not matched to a gene. The V gene's germline CDR1 is SQVTM and CDR2 ANQGSEA. This CDR3 is 12 amino acids long. The study, taken as a whole, reports: Active tuberculosis patients had shorter CDR3-alpha; the beta difference was nonsignificant.

The chain employs TRBV29-1 and TRBJ2-7; 10 positions match TRBD1. The sample was PBMCs. The sequence was obtained from a donor aged 10 to 29 with latent tuberculosis or without tuberculosis infection. CDR3 sequence: CSVGQGSNEQYF. As DNA, the CDR3 is TGCAGCGTGGGACAGGGGAGCAACGAGCAGTACTTC.